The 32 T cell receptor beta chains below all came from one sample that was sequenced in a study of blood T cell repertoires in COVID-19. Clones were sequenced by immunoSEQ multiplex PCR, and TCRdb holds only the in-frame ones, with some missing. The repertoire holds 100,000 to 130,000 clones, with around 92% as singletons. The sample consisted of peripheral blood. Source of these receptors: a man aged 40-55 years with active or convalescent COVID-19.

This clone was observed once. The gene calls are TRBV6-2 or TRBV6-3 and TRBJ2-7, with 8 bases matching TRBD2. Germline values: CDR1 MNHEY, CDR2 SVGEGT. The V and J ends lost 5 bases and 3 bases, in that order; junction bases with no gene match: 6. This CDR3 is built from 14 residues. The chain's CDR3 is CASSRSGSYYEQYF. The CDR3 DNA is TGTGCCAGCAGTCGGAGCGGGAGCTACTACGAGCAGTACTTC.

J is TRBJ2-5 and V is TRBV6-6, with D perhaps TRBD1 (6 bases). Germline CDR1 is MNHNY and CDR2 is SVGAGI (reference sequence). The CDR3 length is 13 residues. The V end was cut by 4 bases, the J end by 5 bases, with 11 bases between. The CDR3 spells CASSLQGLETQYF. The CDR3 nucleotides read TGTGCCAGCAGTTTACAGGGATTGGAGACCCAGTACTTC.

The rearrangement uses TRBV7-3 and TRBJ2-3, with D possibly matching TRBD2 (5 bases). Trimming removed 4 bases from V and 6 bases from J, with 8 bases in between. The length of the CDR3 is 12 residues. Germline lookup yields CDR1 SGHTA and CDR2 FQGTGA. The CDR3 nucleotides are TGTGCCAGCAGCTCCACGGGGGATACGCAGTATTTT. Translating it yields CASSSTGDTQYF.

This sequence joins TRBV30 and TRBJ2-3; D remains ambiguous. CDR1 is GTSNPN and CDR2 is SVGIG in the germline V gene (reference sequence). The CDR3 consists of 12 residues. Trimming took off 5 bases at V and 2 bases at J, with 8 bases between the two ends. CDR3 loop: CAWGRNTDTQYF. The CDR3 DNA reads TGTGCCTGGGGTAGAAACACAGATACGCAGTATTTT.

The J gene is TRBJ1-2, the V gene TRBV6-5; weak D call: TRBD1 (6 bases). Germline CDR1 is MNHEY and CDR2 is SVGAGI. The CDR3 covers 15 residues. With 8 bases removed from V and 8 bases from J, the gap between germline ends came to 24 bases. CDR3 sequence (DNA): TGTGCCAGCCTGTTCCAAAGCAGGACAGTCGAAGGCTACACCTTC. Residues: CASLFQSRTVEGYTF.

This CDR3 reads CASSEPRQGAANTEAFF. The CDR3, as DNA: TGTGCCAGCAGTGAACCCCGACAGGGGGCGGCGAACACTGAAGCTTTCTTT. This chain uses TRBV25-1 with TRBJ1-1, with TRBD1 identical over 10 bases. After removal of 2 bases from V and 1 base from J, the junction contained 7 bases not matched to a gene. Germline CDR1 reads MGHDK; CDR2 reads SYGVNS. This CDR3 is built from 17 residues. The whole variable domain, filled in from reference TRBV25-1 and TRBJ1-1, reads EADIYQTPRYLVIGTGKKITLECSQTMGHDKMYWYQQDPGMELHLIHYSYGVNSTEKGDLSSESTVSRIRTEHFPLTLESARPSHTSQYLCASSEPRQGAANTEAFFGQGTRLTVV.

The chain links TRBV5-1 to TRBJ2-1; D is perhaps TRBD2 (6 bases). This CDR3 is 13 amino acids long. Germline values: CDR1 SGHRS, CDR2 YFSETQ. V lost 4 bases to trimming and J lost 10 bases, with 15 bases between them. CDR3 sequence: CASSLPRAGEQFF. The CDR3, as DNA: TGCGCCAGCAGCCTGCCTCGGGCGGGGGAGCAGTTCTTC.

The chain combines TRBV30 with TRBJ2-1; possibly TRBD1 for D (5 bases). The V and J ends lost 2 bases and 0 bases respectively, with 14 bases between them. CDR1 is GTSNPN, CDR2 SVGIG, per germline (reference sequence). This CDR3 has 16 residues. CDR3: CAWSTGRISSYNEQFF. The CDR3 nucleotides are TGTGCCTGGAGTACAGGTCGGATTAGCTCCTACAATGAGCAGTTCTTC.

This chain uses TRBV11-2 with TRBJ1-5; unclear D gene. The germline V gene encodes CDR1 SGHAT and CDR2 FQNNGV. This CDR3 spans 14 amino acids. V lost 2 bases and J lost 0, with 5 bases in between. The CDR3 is CASSLTDSNQPQHF. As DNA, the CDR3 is TGTGCCAGCAGCTTAACAGATAGCAATCAGCCCCAGCATTTT.

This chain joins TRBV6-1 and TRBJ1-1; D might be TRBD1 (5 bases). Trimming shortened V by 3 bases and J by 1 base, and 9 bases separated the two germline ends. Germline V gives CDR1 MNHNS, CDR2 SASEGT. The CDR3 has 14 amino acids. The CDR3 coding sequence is TGTGCCAGCAGTGACAGGACACCGAACACTGAAGCTTTCTTT. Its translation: CASSDRTPNTEAFF.

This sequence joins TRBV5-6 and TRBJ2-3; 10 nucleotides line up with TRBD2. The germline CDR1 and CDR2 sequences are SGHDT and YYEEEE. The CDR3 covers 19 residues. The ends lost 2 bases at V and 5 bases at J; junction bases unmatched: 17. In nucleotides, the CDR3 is TGTGCCAGCAGCTTTCCGCAGGGACAAAAGCGGGAGGGCCAAGATACGCAGTATTTT. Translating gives CASSFPQGQKREGQDTQYF.

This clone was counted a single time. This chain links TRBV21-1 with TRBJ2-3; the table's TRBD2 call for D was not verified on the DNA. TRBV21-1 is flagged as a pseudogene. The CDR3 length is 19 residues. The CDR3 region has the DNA TGTGCCAGCAGCAACGACCAGCCGGTGTGGAGGGGTCGGTCAGATACGCAGTATTTT. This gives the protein CASSNDQPVWRGRSDTQYF.

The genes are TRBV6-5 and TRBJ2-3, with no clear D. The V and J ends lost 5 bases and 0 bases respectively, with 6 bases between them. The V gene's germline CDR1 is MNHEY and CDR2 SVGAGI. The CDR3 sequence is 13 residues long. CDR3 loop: CASSIISTDTQYF. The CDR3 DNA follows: TGTGCCAGCAGTATCATTAGCACAGATACGCAGTATTTT.

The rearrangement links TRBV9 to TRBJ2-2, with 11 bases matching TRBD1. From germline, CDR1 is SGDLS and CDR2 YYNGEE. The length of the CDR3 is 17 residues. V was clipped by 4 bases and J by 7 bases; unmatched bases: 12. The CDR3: CASSPHGGQGDVGELFF. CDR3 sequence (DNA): TGTGCCAGCAGCCCCCACGGGGGACAGGGGGATGTCGGGGAGCTGTTTTTT.

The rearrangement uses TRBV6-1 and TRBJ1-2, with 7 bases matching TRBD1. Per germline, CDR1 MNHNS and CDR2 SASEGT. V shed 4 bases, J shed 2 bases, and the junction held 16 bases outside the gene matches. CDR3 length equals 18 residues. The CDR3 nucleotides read TGTGCCAGCAGTGGTCCGGACAGGAAGTTGTCTAAGAACTATGGCTACACCTTC. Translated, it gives CASSGPDRKLSKNYGYTF.

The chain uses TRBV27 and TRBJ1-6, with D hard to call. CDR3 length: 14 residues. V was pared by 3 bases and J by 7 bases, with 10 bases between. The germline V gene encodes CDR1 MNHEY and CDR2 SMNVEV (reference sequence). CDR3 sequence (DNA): TGTGCCAGCAGTTTGAGGTTGCCGAATTCACCCCTCCACTTT. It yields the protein CASSLRLPNSPLHF.

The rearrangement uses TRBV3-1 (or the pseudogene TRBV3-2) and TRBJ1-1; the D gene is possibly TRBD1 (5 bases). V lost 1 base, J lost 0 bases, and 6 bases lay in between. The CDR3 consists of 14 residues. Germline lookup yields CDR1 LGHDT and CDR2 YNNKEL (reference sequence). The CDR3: CASSQGGVNTEAFF. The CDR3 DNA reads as TGTGCCAGCAGCCAAGGGGGGGTGAACACTGAAGCTTTCTTT.

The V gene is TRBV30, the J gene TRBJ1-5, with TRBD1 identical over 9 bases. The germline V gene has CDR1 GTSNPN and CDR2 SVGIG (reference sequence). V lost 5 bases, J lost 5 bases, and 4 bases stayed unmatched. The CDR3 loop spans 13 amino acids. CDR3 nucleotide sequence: TGTGCCTGGGGACAGGGGAAGTATCAGCCCCAGCATTTT. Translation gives CAWGQGKYQPQHF. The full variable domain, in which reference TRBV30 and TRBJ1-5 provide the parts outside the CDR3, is SQTIHQWPATLVQPVGSPLSLECTVEGTSNPNLYWYRQAAGRGLQLLFYSVGIGQISSEVPQNLSASRPQDRQFILSSKKLLLSDSGFYLCAWGQGKYQPQHFGDGTRLSIL.

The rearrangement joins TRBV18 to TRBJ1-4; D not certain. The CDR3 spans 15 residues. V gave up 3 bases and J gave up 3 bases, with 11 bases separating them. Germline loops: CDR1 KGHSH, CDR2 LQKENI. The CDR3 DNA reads TGTGCCAGCTCACCTACTACCCAGTCTAATGAAAAACTGTTTTTT. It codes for CASSPTTQSNEKLFF.

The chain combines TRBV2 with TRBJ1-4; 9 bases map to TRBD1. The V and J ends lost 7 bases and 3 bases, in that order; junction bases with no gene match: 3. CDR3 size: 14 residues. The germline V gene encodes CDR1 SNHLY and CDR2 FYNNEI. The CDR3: CASTGTGPNEKLFF. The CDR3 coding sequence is TGTGCCAGCACTGGGACAGGGCCTAATGAAAAACTGTTTTTT.

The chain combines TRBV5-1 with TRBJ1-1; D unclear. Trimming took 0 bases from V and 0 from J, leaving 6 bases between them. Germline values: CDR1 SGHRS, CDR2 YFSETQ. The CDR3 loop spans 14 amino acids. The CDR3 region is CASSLGGLNTEAFF. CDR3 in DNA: TGCGCCAGCAGCTTGGGCGGCTTGAACACTGAAGCTTTCTTT.

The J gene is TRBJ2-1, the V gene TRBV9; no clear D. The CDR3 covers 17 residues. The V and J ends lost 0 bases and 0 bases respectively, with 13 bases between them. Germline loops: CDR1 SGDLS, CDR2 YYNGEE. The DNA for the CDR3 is TGTGCCAGCAGCGTAGCGAGTAAGCTTAGCTCCTACAATGAGCAGTTCTTC. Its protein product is CASSVASKLSSYNEQFF.

The CDR3 spells CASNRAVGNQPQHF. DNA for the CDR3: TGTGCCAGCAACCGAGCCGTCGGCAATCAGCCCCAGCATTTT. The chain couples TRBV6-5 to TRBJ1-5; no firm D call. The V end was cut by 7 bases, the J end by 2 bases, with 12 bases between. Per germline, CDR1 MNHEY and CDR2 SVGAGI. The CDR3 consists of 14 residues.

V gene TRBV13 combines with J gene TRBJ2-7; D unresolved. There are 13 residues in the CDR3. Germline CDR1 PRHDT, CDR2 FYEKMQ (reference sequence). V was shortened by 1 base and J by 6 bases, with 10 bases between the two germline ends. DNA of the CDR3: TGTGCCAGCAGCTTAGCTGTTGTTCGCGAGCAGTACTTC. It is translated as CASSLAVVREQYF.

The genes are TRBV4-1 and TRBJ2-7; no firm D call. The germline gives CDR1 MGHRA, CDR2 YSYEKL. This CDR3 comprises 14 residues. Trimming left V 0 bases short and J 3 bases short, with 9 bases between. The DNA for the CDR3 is TGCGCCAGCAGCCAAGAAGTAGCAGTCTACGAGCAGTACTTC. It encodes CASSQEVAVYEQYF.

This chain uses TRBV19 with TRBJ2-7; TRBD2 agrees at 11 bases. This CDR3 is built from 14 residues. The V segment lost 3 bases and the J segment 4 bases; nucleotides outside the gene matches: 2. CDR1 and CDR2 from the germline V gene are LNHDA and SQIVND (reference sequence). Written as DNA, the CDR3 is TGTGCCAGTAGTATGACTAGCGGGGATTACGAGCAGTACTTC. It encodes CASSMTSGDYEQYF.

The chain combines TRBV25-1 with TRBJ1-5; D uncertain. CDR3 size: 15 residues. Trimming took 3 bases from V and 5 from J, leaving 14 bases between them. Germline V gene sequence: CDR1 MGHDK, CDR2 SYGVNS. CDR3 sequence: CASSESGLRDQPQHF. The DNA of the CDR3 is TGTGCCAGCAGTGAGTCCGGCCTTCGGGATCAGCCCCAGCATTTT.

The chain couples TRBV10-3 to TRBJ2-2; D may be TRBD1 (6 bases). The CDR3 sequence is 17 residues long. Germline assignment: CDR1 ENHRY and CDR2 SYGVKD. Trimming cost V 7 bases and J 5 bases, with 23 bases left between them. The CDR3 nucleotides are TGTGCCATCACGGCCCGGGACACCCATGGTCGGACCGGGGAGCTGTTTTTT. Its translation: CAITARDTHGRTGELFF.

CDR3 in amino acids: CASSSSGRARIGELFF. CDR3 bases: TGTGCCAGCAGTTCAAGCGGGAGGGCTCGGATCGGGGAGCTGTTTTTT. This rearrangement joins TRBV28 to TRBJ2-2; 10 positions match TRBD2. The CDR3 length is 16 residues. With V trimmed by 4 bases and J by 7 bases, 9 bases remained unmatched. The germline V gene has CDR1 MDHEN and CDR2 SYDVKM.

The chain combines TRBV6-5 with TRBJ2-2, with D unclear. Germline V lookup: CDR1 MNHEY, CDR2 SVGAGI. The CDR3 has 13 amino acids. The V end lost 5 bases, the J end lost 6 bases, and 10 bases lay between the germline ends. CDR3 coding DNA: TGTGCCAGCAGTCCCCTCGGGTCCGGGGAGCTGTTTTTT. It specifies CASSPLGSGELFF.

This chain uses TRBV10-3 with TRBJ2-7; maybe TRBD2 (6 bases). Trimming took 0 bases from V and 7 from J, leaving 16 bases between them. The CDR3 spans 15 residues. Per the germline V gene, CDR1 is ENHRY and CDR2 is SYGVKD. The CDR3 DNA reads TGTGCCATCAGTGAGTCTTCGAGAGGGAGGTTGGAGCAGTACTTC. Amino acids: CAISESSRGRLEQYF.

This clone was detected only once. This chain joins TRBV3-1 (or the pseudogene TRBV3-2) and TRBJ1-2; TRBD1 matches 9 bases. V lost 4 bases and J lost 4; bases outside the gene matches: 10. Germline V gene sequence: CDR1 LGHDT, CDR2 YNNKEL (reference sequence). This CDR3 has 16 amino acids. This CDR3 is CASSPGGTGSFYGYTF. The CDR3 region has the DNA TGTGCCAGCAGCCCGGGGGGGACAGGGAGTTTCTATGGCTACACCTTC.